The rows below give T cell receptor beta chains drawn from one sample of a study of shared clonotypes between healthy human individuals. Clones were read by immunoSEQ multiplex PCR, and TCRdb kept only the in-frame ones, dropping some. The table has about 820,000 clones, 80% to 95% seen once. The material sequenced was naive CD8+ T cells sorted from blood. These receptors were taken from a man aged 25-45 years in good health. Each CDR3 is given without its conserved first and last residue. The D gene is left open where the match is weak.

CDR3 protein	J gene	CDR3 length	D gene	V gene
ASSLDPPSGIAYEQY	TRBJ2-7	15	TRBD2	TRBV11-2
ASSHGLAALYEQY	TRBJ2-7	13	TRBD2	TRBV14
ASSHRQGRYEQY	TRBJ2-7	12	TRBD1	TRBV5-6
ASSEGTDTGELF	TRBJ2-2	12	TRBD1	TRBV6-5
ASSHGNTEAF	TRBJ1-1	10	-	TRBV5-1
ASSSPRTGGTEQY	TRBJ2-7	13	-	TRBV7-9
ASSSQGDGYT	TRBJ1-2	10	TRBD1	TRBV7-9
ASSLVRYSYNEQF	TRBJ2-1	13	-	TRBV11-2
ASSALLSYNEQF	TRBJ2-1	12	-	TRBV6-6
ASTDWGLGGELF	TRBJ2-2	12	-	TRBV19
ASSVGGWSSYEQY	TRBJ2-7	13	-	TRBV9
ASSFGRGTEAF	TRBJ1-1	11	-	TRBV28
ASSFRDSHSYEQY	TRBJ2-7	13	TRBD1	TRBV6-5
AWGAWSSYNEQF	TRBJ2-1	12	-	TRBV30
ASSTGTGNQETQY	TRBJ2-5	13	-	TRBV7-9
ASSEPRQGLRSEQY	TRBJ2-7	14	TRBD1	TRBV27
ASSTSGNLSYEQY	TRBJ2-7	13	TRBD2	TRBV28
ASSLGPDGGYNEQF	TRBJ2-1	14	-	TRBV5-6
ASSLTGNTGETQY	TRBJ2-5	13	-	TRBV5-1
ASSLVSGGYEQY	TRBJ2-7	12	-	TRBV11-2
ASSRAVYQETQY	TRBJ2-5	12	-	TRBV11-2
ASSFSQAYEQY	TRBJ2-7	11	-	TRBV5-8
ASSFNGGLYSNQPQH	TRBJ1-5	15	-	TRBV5-6
ASSSPPETSYEQY	TRBJ2-7	13	-	TRBV28
ASSWEVGGVGQY	TRBJ2-7	12	-	TRBV13
ASSVATGPQETQY	TRBJ2-5	13	-	TRBV9
ASSLWALNQPQH	TRBJ1-5	12	-	TRBV5-6
ASSFSVNPSEQY	TRBJ2-7	12	-	TRBV6-5
ASSEGTSLYNEQF	TRBJ2-1	13	TRBD2	TRBV27
ASSLWAATGEKLF	TRBJ1-4	13	-	TRBV7-9
ASSLISGELF	TRBJ2-2	10	-	TRBV7-6
ASSRQEQETQY	TRBJ2-5	11	-	TRBV18
ASSAQQQGVDEKLF	TRBJ1-4	14	-	TRBV18
ASSLGNTVQY	TRBJ2-4	10	-	TRBV7-9
ASSEWLGSNQPQH	TRBJ1-5	13	-	TRBV6-1
ASSERLAGALDTQY	TRBJ2-3	14	TRBD2	TRBV10-1
ASSFGLGGFDEQF	TRBJ2-1	13	TRBD2	TRBV6-6
ASRLPDGWPQH	TRBJ1-5	11	-	TRBV6-1
ASSSRTSASTDTQY	TRBJ2-3	14	TRBD2	TRBV19
ARTGQGNEKLF	TRBJ1-4	11	TRBD1	TRBV2
ASSLVGSSYEQY	TRBJ2-7	12	-	TRBV5-1
ATSRDTVHEQY	TRBJ2-7	11	-	TRBV15
ASSYGPSGVNEQF	TRBJ2-1	13	TRBD2	TRBV7-9
ASSVGDTGTEAF	TRBJ1-1	12	-	TRBV9
ASNPWRGNQPQH	TRBJ1-5	12	-	TRBV7-9
ASTRVGAGELF	TRBJ2-2	11	-	TRBV27
ASSLPNGQGDRDTQY	TRBJ2-3	15	TRBD1	TRBV7-9
AISGVGTYEQY	TRBJ2-7	11	-	TRBV10-3
ASSRTKAVGEQF	TRBJ2-1	12	-	TRBV11-2
ASSDRTGSHQPQH	TRBJ1-5	13	TRBD1	TRBV18
ATSLPDTNTGELF	TRBJ2-2	13	-	TRBV15
ASSLLAVYNEQF	TRBJ2-1	12	-	TRBV7-9
AISAPGQVSYEQY	TRBJ2-7	13	TRBD1	TRBV10-3
AISETSWETQY	TRBJ2-5	11	-	TRBV10-3
ASRLPPVVSEQY	TRBJ2-7	12	-	TRBV28